Listed here is a single TCR beta chain. The CDR3 runs to 14 residues. V shed 4 bases, J shed 0 bases, and the junction held 1 base outside the gene matches. CDR1 SGHAT and CDR2 FQDESV come from the germline V gene (reference sequence). Under the authors' procedure: Amplified reference gene primers provided the basis for estimating nucleated cell counts. Assay: immunoSEQ multiplex PCR; the TCRdb copy retains only in-frame clones and omits some. V and J calls and clone size come straight from that table; D and trimming were deduced from the DNA. The sample shows 250,000 to 350,000 clones, around 88% of them seen only once. These data belong to a study of blood T cell repertoires in COVID-19.

The rearrangement links TRBV11-1 to TRBJ1-2; 8 bases map to TRBD1. The sequence came from a woman in her 30s who had recovered from COVID-19. Sequences were obtained from peripheral blood. For the CDR3, the DNA is TGTGCCAGCAGCTCGGACAGGGCTAACTATGGCTACACCTTC. Encoded protein: CASSSDRANYGYTF.